The next 15 T cell receptor beta chains were all read from a single sample in a study of naive and memory T cell subsets. Amplification of ligated cDNA took four PCR rounds with SP2 and nested alpha and beta constant primers. TCRdb independently ran MiXCR on the 5' RACE reads; one entry per CDR3 protein. Altogether approximately 58,000 distinct CDR3 sequences are present, 5.5% to 8.5% being singletons, with the ten largest covering about a tenth. The library had UMIs added by 3' ligation of an oligonucleotide to TCR cDNA. The receptors were sampled from a male donor in good health.

This clonotype was seen more than once but under ten times. The rearrangement links TRBV23-1 to TRBJ1-1; D unresolved. TRBV23-1 belongs to the ORF category, with a function that is uncertain. V lost 4 bases to trimming and J lost 0 bases, with 12 bases between them. The CDR3 spans 15 residues. DNA of the CDR3: TGCGCCAGCAGTCGTCGGCAGCTCATGAACACTGAAGCTTTCTTT. Translated, it gives CASSRRQLMNTEAFF.

This clonotype was seen a single time. This sequence joins TRBV29-1 and TRBJ1-1; weak D call: TRBD1 (5 bases). Germline CDR1 and CDR2: SQVTM and ANQGSEA. CDR3 length equals 17 residues. V was cut by 7 bases and J by 5 bases, with 29 bases left in between. The CDR3 here is CSAQLYNSGTQRTEAFF. The CDR3 DNA follows: TGCAGCGCTCAACTTTACAACTCCGGGACGCAGAGGACTGAAGCTTTCTTT.

The chain couples TRBV10-3 to TRBJ2-2, with 11 nucleotides matching TRBD1. The V gene's germline CDR1 is ENHRY and CDR2 SYGVKD. CDR3 length: 15 residues. J lost 6 bases, V lost 6 bases, and 6 bases had no gene match. Here the CDR3 reads CAIRTRTGGSGELFF. CDR3 nucleotides: TGTGCCATCAGGACCAGGACAGGGGGCTCCGGGGAGCTGTTTTTT.

This clonotype has only a few counts. The chain combines TRBV30 with TRBJ2-5; TRBD2 is a possible D gene (5 bases). Germline V gene sequence: CDR1 GTSNPN, CDR2 SVGIG (reference sequence). The CDR3 extends over 15 amino acids. Trimming took off 3 bases at V and 5 bases at J, with 19 bases between the two ends. CDR3 amino acids: CAWRDQPLGGETQYF. CDR3 DNA sequence: TGTGCCTGGAGAGACCAACCACTAGGTGGGGAGACCCAGTACTTC.

This clonotype was seen repeatedly, ten times or more. V is TRBV6-5 and J is TRBJ1-3, with D unclear. In germline, CDR1 is MNHEY, CDR2 SVGAGI. The CDR3 consists of 16 residues. Trimming removed 2 bases at V and 0 bases at J, with 11 bases between. The CDR3 loop reads CASSYDRLSSGNTIYF. The CDR3 DNA is TGTGCCAGCAGTTACGATCGACTAAGCTCTGGAAACACCATATATTTT.

In its sample, this clonotype was seen a few times. The V gene is TRBV14, the J gene TRBJ2-1, with no clear D. The CDR3 runs to 12 residues. Trimming shortened V by 1 base and J by 9 bases, and 7 bases separated the two germline ends. Germline lookup yields CDR1 SGHDN and CDR2 FVKESK. CDR3 protein: CASSQVHSEQFF. As DNA, the CDR3 is TGTGCCAGCAGCCAAGTCCATTCTGAGCAGTTCTTC. Full variable domain (rest looked up from reference TRBV14 and TRBJ2-1): EAGVTQFPSHSVIEKGQTVTLRCDPISGHDNLYWYRRVMGKEIKFLLHFVKESKQDESGMPNNRFLAERTGGTYSTLKVQPAELEDSGVYFCASSQVHSEQFFGPGTRLTVL.

This clonotype appeared a few times. This chain joins TRBV6-1 and TRBJ2-5, with 8 bases aligning to TRBD1. Germline V gene lookup returns CDR1 MNHNS and CDR2 SASEGT. This CDR3 contains 15 residues. Trimming took 6 bases from V and 5 from J; bases not matched to a gene: 11. CDR3 loop: CASSGSQGAAETQYF. In DNA, the CDR3 is TGTGCCAGCAGCGGGTCCCAGGGGGCTGCGGAGACCCAGTACTTC.

The chain has TRBV6-5 and TRBJ2-7; no definite D call. Germline CDR1 is MNHEY and CDR2 is SVGAGI. The V gene lost 0 bases and the J gene lost 6 bases, with 3 bases spanning the gap. This CDR3 contains 11 residues. CDR3 sequence reads: CASSYSGEQYF. In DNA, the CDR3 is TGTGCCAGCAGTTACTCTGGCGAGCAGTACTTC.

This clonotype was picked up many times. The chain combines TRBV5-1 with TRBJ2-5; TRBD1 is a possible D gene (5 bases). In germline, CDR1 is SGHRS, CDR2 YFSETQ. With 1 base removed from V and 4 bases from J, the gap between germline ends came to 8 bases. There are 13 residues in the CDR3. CDR3 region: CASSLPQGETQYF. The CDR3 region has the DNA TGCGCCAGCAGCTTGCCCCAGGGAGAGACCCAGTACTTC.

This clonotype occurred a few times. This sequence joins TRBV2 and TRBJ1-1; D is ambiguous. Trimming removed 7 bases from V and 4 bases from J, with 16 bases in between. The CDR3 has 14 amino acids. The germline V gene has CDR1 SNHLY and CDR2 FYNNEI. In nucleotides, the CDR3 is TGTGCCAGCAAGCACCGGGAACAAGGCACTGAAGCTTTCTTT. It translates to CASKHREQGTEAFF.

The chain carries TRBV28 and TRBJ1-1; D ambiguous. CDR3 length equals 12 residues. V lost 3 bases, J lost 5 bases, and 7 bases lay in between. The germline CDR1 and CDR2 sequences are MDHEN and SYDVKM. Here the CDR3 reads CASSFPGTEAFF. The CDR3 DNA follows: TGTGCCAGCAGTTTCCCCGGGACTGAAGCTTTCTTT.

This clonotype was recorded a few times. The chain recombines TRBV13 with TRBJ2-3, with D unresolved. CDR1 is PRHDT, CDR2 FYEKMQ, per germline (reference sequence). The CDR3 has 14 residues. Trimming left V 3 bases short and J 2 bases short, with 9 bases between. DNA for the CDR3: TGTGCCAGCAGCTTGTCACGGTACACAGATACGCAGTATTTT. Translating it yields CASSLSRYTDTQYF. Using reference TRBV13 and TRBJ2-3 for the parts outside the CDR3, the full variable domain is AAGVIQSPRHLIKEKRETATLKCYPIPRHDTVYWYQQGPGQDPQFLISFYEKMQSDKGSIPDRFSAQQFSDYHSELNMSSLELGDSALYFCASSLSRYTDTQYFGPGTRLTVL.

This clonotype appeared many times. The chain carries TRBV29-1 and TRBJ2-7; D gene unclear. The CDR3 length is 14 residues. Germline V gene sequence: CDR1 SQVTM, CDR2 ANQGSEA. Trimming removed 0 bases from V and 2 bases from J, with 11 bases in between. The CDR3 region is CSVEDLQPPYEQYF. CDR3 sequence (DNA): TGCAGCGTTGAAGATCTACAGCCCCCCTACGAGCAGTACTTC.

The chain is built from TRBV12-3 or TRBV12-4 and TRBJ2-1, with TRBD2 matching 8 bases. Unmatched junction bases numbered 4, after V lost 3 bases and J lost 6 bases. The CDR3 contains 14 residues. For the CDR3, the DNA is TGTGCCAGCAGTTTTGGAGCGGGAGTCAATGAGCAGTTCTTC. This codes for CASSFGAGVNEQFF.

This clonotype was counted ten times or more. The rearrangement links TRBV4-1 to TRBJ2-6, with 8 bases lining up with TRBD2. The CDR3 extends over 16 amino acids. V gave up 0 bases and J gave up 5 bases; unmatched junction bases: 3. The V gene's germline CDR1 is MGHRA and CDR2 YSYEKL. CDR3 nucleotides: TGCGCCAGCAGCCAAGACGGACTAGCCTGGGCCAACGTCCTGACTTTC. Protein product: CASSQDGLAWANVLTF.